This passage covers 8 T cell receptor beta chains from one sample sequenced in a study of blood T cell repertoires in COVID-19. Clones were read by immunoSEQ multiplex PCR, and TCRdb kept only the in-frame ones, dropping some. The table lists roughly 360,000 clones, 88% of them singletons. Sequenced input: PBMCs or T cells enriched from blood (not recorded which). Every receptor here comes from a woman in her thirties with acute COVID-19.

The chain has TRBV5-4 and TRBJ1-2; unclear D gene. The CDR3 consists of 15 residues. The V gene lost 0 bases and the J gene lost 1 base, with 10 bases spanning the gap. CDR1 and CDR2 from the germline V gene are SGHNT and YYREEE (reference sequence). For the CDR3, the DNA is TGTGCCAGCAGCTTGGCACCCAGTATTAACTATGGCTACACCTTC. Encoded protein: CASSLAPSINYGYTF.

About this clone: Different DNA sequences within this sample yield the same CDR3. The chain recombines TRBV27 with TRBJ1-6; the D gene is possibly TRBD1 (5 bases). This CDR3 has 14 residues. V lost 3 bases, J lost 4 bases, and 7 bases lay in between. Germline V CDR1 and CDR2: MNHEY, SMNVEV (reference sequence). In DNA form, the CDR3 reads TGTGCCAGCAGTTTGCCAGGGTATAATTCACCCCTCCACTTT. Translating gives CASSLPGYNSPLHF.

The CDR3, as DNA: TGTGCCAGCAGCTCGACCCAGGGGGGACATGGTAGTGAGCAGTTCTTC. Protein: CASSSTQGGHGSEQFF. The gene calls are TRBV7-9 and TRBJ2-1; D is perhaps TRBD1 (7 bases). The V end was cut by 4 bases, the J end by 9 bases, with 22 bases between. Germline V gene lookup returns CDR1 SEHNR and CDR2 FQNEAQ (reference sequence). The CDR3 totals 16 residues. Looking up the rest from reference TRBV7-9 and TRBJ2-1 gives the full variable domain: DTGVSQNPRHKITKRGQNVTFRCDPISEHNRLYWYRQTLGQGPEFLTYFQNEAQLEKSRLLSDRFSAERPKGSFSTLEIQRTEQGDSAMYLCASSSTQGGHGSEQFFGPGTRLTVL.

This rearrangement joins TRBV25-1 to TRBJ1-1; 9 bases match TRBD1. V gave up 8 bases and J gave up 2 bases; unmatched junction bases: 3. Per germline, CDR1 MGHDK and CDR2 SYGVNS. The CDR3 is 13 residues long. The CDR3 DNA is TGTGCCAGCGGACAGGGGCATAACACTGAAGCTTTCTTT. Its translation: CASGQGHNTEAFF. Based on the CDR3 plus reference TRBV25-1 and TRBJ1-1, the full variable domain is EADIYQTPRYLVIGTGKKITLECSQTMGHDKMYWYQQDPGMELHLIHYSYGVNSTEKGDLSSESTVSRIRTEHFPLTLESARPSHTSQYLCASGQGHNTEAFFGQGTRLTVV.

CDR3 nucleotide sequence: TGCGCCAGCAGCGGGGAGGGGACTACCGGCTCCTACGAGCAGTACTTC. Amino acids: CASSGEGTTGSYEQYF. The rearrangement joins TRBV5-1 to TRBJ2-7; TRBD2 matches 7 bases. This CDR3 spans 16 amino acids. Germline CDR1 is SGHRS and CDR2 is YFSETQ. J was trimmed by 0 bases and V by 4 bases; bases with no gene match: 10.

The chain carries TRBV28 and TRBJ2-1; TRBD1 might be the D (5 bases). The V gene's germline CDR1 is MDHEN and CDR2 SYDVKM. Trimming stripped 7 bases from V and 0 bases from J, with 19 bases between. The CDR3 sequence is 17 residues long. In DNA form, the CDR3 reads TGTGCCAGCACTCTTTTGGGGCTCCAACCCTCCTACAATGAGCAGTTCTTC. Translation gives CASTLLGLQPSYNEQFF.

The chain uses TRBV27 and TRBJ1-6, with D unresolved. This CDR3 has 14 residues. Germline-derived CDR1 and CDR2 are MNHEY and SMNVEV (reference sequence). Deletions cut 6 bases from V and 10 bases from J, with 16 bases between. CDR3 nucleotide sequence: TGTGCCAGCAGCCTTTCACCCGGAGGATCACCCCTCCACTTT. Its translation: CASSLSPGGSPLHF.

The chain links TRBV18 to TRBJ2-1; D is ambiguous. Trimming took 0 bases from V and 7 from J, leaving 13 bases between them. Germline-derived CDR1 and CDR2 are KGHSH and LQKENI. This CDR3 has 15 amino acids. The CDR3 sequence: CASSPPSAGWNEQFF. The CDR3 coding sequence is TGTGCCAGCTCACCACCGTCGGCAGGTTGGAATGAGCAGTTCTTC.